The 19 T cell receptor beta chains listed next were all sequenced from one sample in a study of blood T cell repertoires in COVID-19. Assay: immunoSEQ multiplex PCR; the TCRdb copy retains only in-frame clones and omits some. The sample records 150,000 to 250,000 clones, roughly four fifths being singletons. The specimen was PBMCs or T cells enriched from blood (not recorded which). These receptors were obtained from a man aged 35 to 55 who had recovered from COVID-19.

This chain joins TRBV18 and TRBJ2-1; 8 positions match TRBD2. CDR1 is KGHSH and CDR2 is LQKENI in the germline V gene. The junction had 18 bases not matched to a gene; V was cut back by 3 bases and J by 8 bases. The CDR3 covers 18 residues. The CDR3 nucleotides are TGTGCCAGCTCACCTTCTCTCGCCAGCGGGAGCCCCGTGGATGAGCAGTTCTTC. This sequence encodes CASSPSLASGSPVDEQFF.

The V and J genes are TRBV28 and TRBJ2-7, with D possibly being TRBD2 (5 bases). The CDR3 totals 15 residues. Germline assignment: CDR1 MDHEN and CDR2 SYDVKM. The V end was cut by 4 bases, the J end by 3 bases, with 16 bases between. The CDR3 DNA reads as TGTGCCAGCAGTTCCTCCAGCGGCAACTTCTACGAGCAGTACTTC. Residues: CASSSSSGNFYEQYF.

The chain carries TRBV3-1 (or the pseudogene TRBV3-2) and TRBJ2-5; D gene ambiguous. V was pared by 1 base and J by 3 bases, with 6 bases between. Germline CDR1 reads LGHDT; CDR2 reads YNNKEL (reference sequence). CDR3 size: 13 residues. CDR3 DNA: TGTGCCAGCAGCCAAGTGGAGAAAGAGACCCAGTACTTC. It encodes CASSQVEKETQYF.

The J gene is TRBJ2-7, the V gene TRBV10-3; 10 bases fit TRBD1. The CDR3 sequence is 17 residues long. Trimming removed 4 bases from V and 0 bases from J; junction bases left unmatched: 9. Per the germline V gene, CDR1 is ENHRY and CDR2 is SYGVKD. In DNA form, the CDR3 reads TGTGCCATCAGTGCAGGGACAGGGGTCTTAAGCTCCTACGAGCAGTACTTC. As protein: CAISAGTGVLSSYEQYF.

The gene calls are TRBV7-3 and TRBJ2-5, with a possible D match to TRBD2 (5 bases). The V end lost 4 bases, the J end lost 5 bases, and 14 bases lay between the germline ends. The CDR3 runs 14 residues. Germline V gene sequence: CDR1 SGHTA, CDR2 FQGTGA. CDR3 residues: CASSSTSRSETQYF. Written as DNA, the CDR3 is TGTGCCAGCAGCTCCACTAGTCGATCGGAGACCCAGTACTTC.

The chain is built from TRBV9 and TRBJ2-1; TRBD2 agrees at 7 bases. This CDR3 comprises 14 residues. The V segment lost 1 base and the J segment 3 bases; nucleotides outside the gene matches: 1. Germline V gene sequence: CDR1 SGDLS, CDR2 YYNGEE. CDR3 in amino acids: CASSVTSDYNEQFF. The CDR3 DNA sequence: TGTGCCAGCAGCGTAACTAGCGACTACAATGAGCAGTTCTTC.

The chain has TRBV5-6 and TRBJ2-3, with unresolved D. The ends were cut back, 0 bases at V and 4 bases at J, with 6 bases in the middle. Germline-derived CDR1 and CDR2 are SGHDT and YYEEEE. CDR3 length: 13 residues. The CDR3 sequence: CASSLGFSDTQYF. CDR3 DNA sequence: TGTGCCAGCAGCTTGGGTTTCTCAGATACGCAGTATTTT. The full variable domain, in which reference TRBV5-6 and TRBJ2-3 provide the parts outside the CDR3, is DAGVTQSPTHLIKTRGQQVTLRCSPKSGHDTVSWYQQALGQGPQFIFQYYEEEERQRGNFPDRFSGHQFPNYSSELNVNALLLGDSALYLCASSLGFSDTQYFGPGTRLTVL.

The chain uses TRBV9 and TRBJ2-1; D is unresolved. CDR3 length equals 13 residues. The germline CDR1 and CDR2 sequences are SGDLS and YYNGEE. The V end lost 7 bases, the J end lost 6 bases, and 14 bases lay between the germline ends. The DNA of the CDR3 is TGTGCCAGCGCGTCGGGTACTGGCAATGAGCAGTTCTTC. It translates to CASASGTGNEQFF.

This clone was picked up one time. This chain connects TRBV6-1 to TRBJ2-5; 9 bases match TRBD1. Germline V gene data show CDR1 as MNHNS and CDR2 as SASEGT. The length of the CDR3 is 16 residues. J was trimmed by 5 bases and V by 1 base; bases with no gene match: 8. CDR3 in DNA: TGTGCCAGCAGTGAAGGCATAGGACAGGGGTGGGAGACCCAGTACTTC. Protein sequence: CASSEGIGQGWETQYF.

The J gene is TRBJ1-4, the V gene TRBV21-1; the table names TRBD1, a call not compared with the DNA. TRBV21-1 is noted as a pseudogene. This CDR3 is built from 16 residues. CDR3 sequence: CASSLHSSRGNEKLFF. In DNA, the CDR3 is TGTGCCAGCAGCCTACATTCAAGTAGGGGGAATGAAAAACTGTTTTTT.

The chain recombines TRBV19 with TRBJ1-1; perhaps TRBD1 as D (6 bases). Germline V gene sequence: CDR1 LNHDA, CDR2 SQIVND (reference sequence). Deletions cut 5 bases from V and 5 bases from J, with 18 bases between. This CDR3 has 15 residues. CDR3 in amino acids: CASSSQGWSKTEAFF. The DNA for the CDR3 is TGTGCCAGTAGTTCACAGGGTTGGAGTAAAACTGAAGCTTTCTTT.

This chain uses TRBV4-3 with TRBJ2-7, with TRBD2 matching over 8 bases. The CDR3 totals 18 residues. The junction had 13 bases not matched to a gene; V was cut back by 0 bases and J by 3 bases. Germline V gene lookup returns CDR1 LGHNA and CDR2 YSLEER. The CDR3 reads CASSQEVTSAGALYEQYF. In nucleotides, the CDR3 is TGCGCCAGCAGCCAAGAGGTGACGTCAGCGGGAGCCCTCTACGAGCAGTACTTC.

The gene calls are TRBV4-3 and TRBJ2-4; TRBD2 matches at 10 bases. This CDR3 is built from 20 residues. Unmatched junction bases numbered 11, after V lost 0 bases and J lost 0 bases. Germline V gene sequence: CDR1 LGHNA, CDR2 YSLEER. CDR3 residues: CASSQDPASGSFRAKNIQYF. CDR3 in DNA: TGCGCCAGCAGCCAAGATCCCGCTAGCGGGAGTTTCAGAGCCAAAAACATTCAGTACTTC.

This sequence joins TRBV7-2 and TRBJ1-5; possibly TRBD1 for D (6 bases). Trimming took off 0 bases at V and 2 bases at J, with 8 bases between the two ends. The CDR3 covers 15 residues. Germline CDR1 is SGHTA and CDR2 is FQGNSA. The CDR3 sequence is CASSLAYRGNQPQHF. In DNA, the CDR3 is TGTGCCAGCAGCTTAGCTTACAGGGGCAATCAGCCCCAGCATTTT.

The chain combines TRBV18 with TRBJ2-5; TRBD1 agrees at 10 bases. Per the germline V gene, CDR1 is KGHSH and CDR2 is LQKENI. This CDR3 is 15 amino acids long. J gave up 4 bases and V 4 bases, and 6 bases lay outside the gene matches. The CDR3 region has the DNA TGTGCCAGCTCACAAGGGACAGGGGATGCAGAGACCCAGTACTTC. Residues: CASSQGTGDAETQYF.

V usage is TRBV6-5 and J usage is TRBJ1-2, with D uncertain. Germline CDR1 MNHEY, CDR2 SVGAGI. Between the trimmed V and J ends, which lost 11 bases and 0 bases, there was a span of 10 bases. The CDR3 runs to 12 residues. The CDR3 bases are TGTGCCGCACTACCTGCTAACTATGGCTACACCTTC. It encodes CAALPANYGYTF.

This rearrangement joins TRBV7-3 to TRBJ2-5; possibly TRBD2 for D (6 bases). Germline V gene lookup returns CDR1 SGHTA and CDR2 FQGTGA. V was clipped by 5 bases and J by 2 bases, with 18 bases between them. This CDR3 is built from 16 residues. The CDR3 here is CASSILPGRPQETQYF. The CDR3 nucleotides are TGTGCCAGCAGCATATTGCCTGGGAGGCCACAAGAGACCCAGTACTTC.

J is TRBJ2-5 and V is TRBV5-1; 9 bases agree with TRBD1. The CDR3 has 14 amino acids. With V trimmed by 2 bases and J by 5 bases, 4 bases remained unmatched. Germline assignment: CDR1 SGHRS and CDR2 YFSETQ. CDR3 residues: CASSFGQGMETQYF. For the CDR3, the DNA is TGCGCCAGCAGCTTCGGACAGGGGATGGAGACCCAGTACTTC.

This chain connects TRBV28 to TRBJ1-5; D is undetermined. CDR1 is MDHEN, CDR2 SYDVKM, per germline. The CDR3 totals 16 residues. Trimming removed 5 bases from V and 1 base from J, with 15 bases in between. CDR3 sequence reads: CASSPQVLLSNQPQHF. The CDR3 nucleotides read TGTGCCAGCAGTCCCCAGGTTTTGTTAAGCAATCAGCCCCAGCATTTT.